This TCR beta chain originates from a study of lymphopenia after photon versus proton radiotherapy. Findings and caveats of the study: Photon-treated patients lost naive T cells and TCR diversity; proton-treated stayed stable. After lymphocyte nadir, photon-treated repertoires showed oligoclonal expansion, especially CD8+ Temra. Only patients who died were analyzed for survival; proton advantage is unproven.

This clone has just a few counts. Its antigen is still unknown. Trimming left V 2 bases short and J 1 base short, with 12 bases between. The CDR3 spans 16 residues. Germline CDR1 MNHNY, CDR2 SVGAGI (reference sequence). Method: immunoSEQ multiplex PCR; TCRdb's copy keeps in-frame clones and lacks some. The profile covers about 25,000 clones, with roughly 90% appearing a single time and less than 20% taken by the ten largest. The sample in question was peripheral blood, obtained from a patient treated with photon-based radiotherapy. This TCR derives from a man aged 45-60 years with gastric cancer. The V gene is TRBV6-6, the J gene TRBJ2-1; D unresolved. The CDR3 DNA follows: TGTGCCAGCAGTTACCGGCGGTCTTCTTCCTACAATGAGCAGTTCTTC. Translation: CASSYRRSSSYNEQFF.